The 27 T cell receptor beta chains reported below all come from one sample, sequenced in a study of shared clonotypes between healthy human individuals. TCRdb's copy holds only in-frame clones and misses some; the assay was immunoSEQ multiplex PCR. The repertoire holds 600,000 to 750,000 clones, with approximately 75% as singletons. The source material was memory CD4+ T cells sorted from blood. The subset denotes: CD45RA-negative fraction. The receptors derive from a young woman in good health.

This chain links TRBV18 with TRBJ2-5, with 7 bases that match TRBD1. V gave up 5 bases and J gave up 3 bases; unmatched junction bases: 3. Germline CDR1 and CDR2: KGHSH and LQKENI. CDR3 length equals 13 residues. CDR3 in DNA: TGTGCCAGCTCATTGGGACAGAAAGAGACCCAGTACTTC. Its translation is CASSLGQKETQYF.

The CDR3 loop reads CASSLGTAFYEQYF. DNA for the CDR3: TGTGCCAGCAGCTTAGGGACAGCTTTCTACGAGCAGTACTTC. This chain uses TRBV7-2 with TRBJ2-7; D possibly corresponds to TRBD1 (6 bases). Germline CDR1 is SGHTA and CDR2 is FQGNSA. Trimming took off 1 base at V and 3 bases at J, with 10 bases between the two ends. CDR3 length: 14 residues.

This chain connects TRBV5-6 to TRBJ1-3; D is undetermined. The CDR3 consists of 16 residues. CDR1 SGHDT and CDR2 YYEEEE come from the germline V gene. V lost 0 bases, J lost 0 bases, and 10 bases lay in between. CDR3 sequence: CASSLGPSHSGNTIYF. DNA of the CDR3: TGTGCCAGCAGCTTGGGCCCATCTCACTCTGGAAACACCATATATTTT. The full variable domain, its missing parts supplied by reference TRBV5-6 and TRBJ1-3, is DAGVTQSPTHLIKTRGQQVTLRCSPKSGHDTVSWYQQALGQGPQFIFQYYEEEERQRGNFPDRFSGHQFPNYSSELNVNALLLGDSALYLCASSLGPSHSGNTIYFGEGSWLTVV.

This clone was picked up a small number of times. The genes are TRBV29-1 and TRBJ2-7, with D maybe TRBD2 (6 bases). V shed 7 bases and J shed 0 bases, with 13 bases lying between them. CDR3 size: 13 residues. In germline, CDR1 is SQVTM, CDR2 ANQGSEA. CDR3 sequence: CSAWDGSSYEQYF. The CDR3 nucleotides read TGCAGCGCCTGGGACGGGAGCTCCTACGAGCAGTACTTC.

J is TRBJ2-5 and V is TRBV7-9; D might be TRBD1 or TRBD2, each matching 5 bases. The tail of the sequence fits TRBJ2-7 better, so the J call may be wrong. The CDR3 contains 15 residues. Germline V gene lookup returns CDR1 SEHNR and CDR2 FQNEAQ (reference sequence). The CDR3 protein is CASSPSATGRSEQYF. CDR3 coding DNA: TGTGCCAGCAGTCCCTCGGCGACGGGACGATCCGAGCAGTACTTC.

The rearrangement joins TRBV28 to TRBJ1-1; 7 nucleotides line up with TRBD1. V lost 6 bases to trimming and J lost 1 base; unmatched junction nucleotides: 8. CDR3 length: 15 residues. Germline CDR1 and CDR2: MDHEN and SYDVKM. The CDR3 DNA follows: TGTGCCAGCAGAATCGACAGGGCCTCGAACACTGAAGCTTTCTTT. Translation gives CASRIDRASNTEAFF.

The rearrangement links TRBV5-4 to TRBJ2-7, with TRBD1 identical over 7 bases. This CDR3 spans 15 amino acids. The ends lost 0 bases at V and 4 bases at J; junction bases unmatched: 7. CDR1 is SGHNT and CDR2 is YYREEE in the germline V gene (reference sequence). DNA of the CDR3: TGTGCCAGCAGCTTGGGTGGGGACAGTGGGTACGAGCAGTACTTC. Protein product: CASSLGGDSGYEQYF.

This chain joins TRBV19 and TRBJ1-2, with a tentative D call TRBD1 (5 bases). Trimming shortened V by 4 bases and J by 4 bases, and 22 bases separated the two germline ends. The CDR3 is 17 residues long. CDR1 is LNHDA, CDR2 SQIVND, per germline (reference sequence). This CDR3 is CASSRLQRQPTRYGYTF. Written as DNA, the CDR3 is TGTGCCAGTAGTAGATTGCAACGACAGCCGACCCGCTATGGCTACACCTTC.

CDR3 region: CASSSQGLRTMNTGELFF. CDR3 DNA sequence: TGTGCCAGCAGCTCTCAGGGTTTAAGGACCATGAACACCGGGGAGCTGTTTTTT. The chain couples TRBV5-4 to TRBJ2-2, with D maybe TRBD1 (5 bases). The CDR3 length is 18 residues. Trimming cost V 3 bases and J 1 base, with 19 bases left between them. Per germline, CDR1 SGHNT and CDR2 YYREEE (reference sequence). The full variable domain, rest sourced from reference TRBV5-4 and TRBJ2-2, is ETGVTQSPTHLIKTRGQQVTLRCSSQSGHNTVSWYQQALGQGPQFIFQYYREEENGRGNFPPRFSGLQFPNYSSELNVNALELDDSALYLCASSSQGLRTMNTGELFFGEGSRLTVL.

The chain uses TRBV28 and TRBJ1-5; no clear D. Trimming pared 3 bases from V and 0 bases from J, leaving 9 bases between. CDR1 MDHEN and CDR2 SYDVKM come from the germline V gene. This CDR3 comprises 15 residues. The CDR3 DNA is TGTGCCAGCAGTTTGGCTGCCTATAGCAATCAGCCCCAGCATTTT. It specifies CASSLAAYSNQPQHF. The whole variable domain, remainder taken from reference TRBV28 and TRBJ1-5, is DVKVTQSSRYLVKRTGEKVFLECVQDMDHENMFWYRQDPGLGLRLIYFSYDVKMKEKGDIPEGYSVSREKKERFSLILESASTNQTSMYLCASSLAAYSNQPQHFGDGTRLSIL.

This chain uses TRBV30 with TRBJ2-2; the match to TRBD2 covers 7 bases. CDR1 GTSNPN and CDR2 SVGIG come from the germline V gene (reference sequence). The CDR3 loop spans 16 amino acids. J gave up 6 bases and V 2 bases, and 12 bases lay outside the gene matches. CDR3 residues: CAWSNSGLHSPGELFF. DNA of the CDR3: TGTGCCTGGAGTAACTCGGGACTACACAGTCCCGGGGAGCTGTTTTTT.

This chain connects TRBV25-1 to TRBJ2-4, with a weak D call TRBD1 (6 bases). CDR1 and CDR2 (germline): MGHDK, SYGVNS. V lost 5 bases and J lost 5, with 13 bases in between. The length of the CDR3 is 14 residues. The CDR3 spells CASSSQDRENIQYF. In DNA form, the CDR3 reads TGTGCCAGCAGTTCCCAGGACAGAGAAAACATTCAGTACTTC.

A few counts support this clone. V usage is TRBV5-4 and J usage is TRBJ2-5, with 9 bases aligning to TRBD2. CDR1 is SGHNT, CDR2 YYREEE, per germline (reference sequence). The CDR3 is 16 residues long. The ends lost 7 bases at V and 5 bases at J; junction bases unmatched: 15. CDR3 nucleotide sequence: TGTGCCAGCCAGCGTGGCGGGGGGGTACGTAGGGAGACCCAGTACTTC. It codes for CASQRGGGVRRETQYF.

The rearrangement uses TRBV5-1 and TRBJ2-1, with 7 bases matching TRBD2. The germline gives CDR1 SGHRS, CDR2 YFSETQ. This CDR3 has 15 residues. V lost 2 bases and J lost 5; bases outside the gene matches: 7. In DNA form, the CDR3 reads TGCGCCAGCAGCTTCATAGCGGGCACTAACAATGAGCAGTTCTTC. It is translated as CASSFIAGTNNEQFF.

This clone was seen once. The V call is TRBV5-8, the J call TRBJ1-2; D is undetermined. The V and J ends lost 0 bases and 2 bases respectively, with 8 bases between them. Germline V lookup: CDR1 SGHTS, CDR2 YDEGEE. This CDR3 is built from 14 residues. For the CDR3, the DNA is TGTGCCAGCAGCTTGGGACTTTCAAACTATGGCTACACCTTC. Amino acid sequence: CASSLGLSNYGYTF.

The chain is built from TRBV28 and TRBJ2-5, with D possibly being TRBD2 (5 bases). V gave up 2 bases and J gave up 2 bases, with 12 bases separating them. Germline CDR1 and CDR2: MDHEN and SYDVKM. The CDR3 contains 15 residues. The chain's CDR3 is CASSLIGVGQETQYF. CDR3 coding DNA: TGTGCCAGCAGTTTAATCGGGGTTGGGCAAGAGACCCAGTACTTC. The full variable domain, with the rest looked up from reference TRBV28 and TRBJ2-5, is DVKVTQSSRYLVKRTGEKVFLECVQDMDHENMFWYRQDPGLGLRLIYFSYDVKMKEKGDIPEGYSVSREKKERFSLILESASTNQTSMYLCASSLIGVGQETQYFGPGTRLLVL.

This clone appeared once. V and J are TRBV29-1 and TRBJ2-3, with a weak D call TRBD2 (5 bases). The CDR3 loop spans 14 amino acids. Germline values: CDR1 SQVTM, CDR2 ANQGSEA. Trimming left V 3 bases short and J 2 bases short, with 12 bases between. The CDR3 region is CSVEMAGDTDTQYF. In DNA form, the CDR3 reads TGCAGCGTTGAGATGGCCGGGGACACAGATACGCAGTATTTT.

The chain employs TRBV18 and TRBJ1-5; 7 nucleotides match TRBD1. The CDR3 is 15 residues long. V was pared by 6 bases and J by 0 bases, with 5 bases of the junction left unmatched. In germline, CDR1 is KGHSH, CDR2 LQKENI. CDR3 amino acids: CASSQGVYSNQPQHF. In DNA form, the CDR3 reads TGTGCCAGCTCTCAGGGGGTTTATAGCAATCAGCCCCAGCATTTT.

The gene calls are TRBV5-1 and TRBJ2-1; 11 nucleotides align to TRBD2. The V gene's germline CDR1 is SGHRS and CDR2 YFSETQ. V shed 5 bases and J 7 bases; nucleotides not matched to a gene: 5. The CDR3 length is 14 residues. The CDR3 coding sequence is TGCGCCAGCAGTGCCCCTAGCGGGGGGAATGAGCAGTTCTTC. It specifies CASSAPSGGNEQFF. The full variable domain, rest sourced from reference TRBV5-1 and TRBJ2-1, is KAGVTQTPRYLIKTRGQQVTLSCSPISGHRSVSWYQQTPGQGLQFLFEYFSETQRNKGNFPGRFSGRQFSNSRSEMNVSTLELGDSALYLCASSAPSGGNEQFFGPGTRLTVL.

The chain carries TRBV5-1 and TRBJ1-1; D gene uncertain. Per the germline V gene, CDR1 is SGHRS and CDR2 is YFSETQ. The CDR3 has 14 amino acids. Trimming pared 1 base from V and 4 bases from J, leaving 11 bases between. The CDR3 DNA sequence: TGCGCCAGCAGCTTGAAAGGGTTTCGCACTGAAGCTTTCTTT. It translates to CASSLKGFRTEAFF. Together with reference TRBV5-1 and TRBJ1-1, the CDR3 gives the full variable domain: KAGVTQTPRYLIKTRGQQVTLSCSPISGHRSVSWYQQTPGQGLQFLFEYFSETQRNKGNFPGRFSGRQFSNSRSEMNVSTLELGDSALYLCASSLKGFRTEAFFGQGTRLTVV.

The J gene is TRBJ1-5, the V gene TRBV19, with TRBD1 matching over 9 bases. From germline, CDR1 is LNHDA and CDR2 SQIVND (reference sequence). The CDR3 contains 16 residues. J was trimmed by 2 bases and V by 4 bases; bases with no gene match: 6. CDR3 nucleotide sequence: TGTGCCAGTAGTAGGGGACAGGGAATACGCAATCAGCCCCAGCATTTT. The encoded protein is CASSRGQGIRNQPQHF.

This clone has only one observation. The chain joins TRBV7-8 to TRBJ2-7; TRBD2 is a possible D gene (6 bases). The V and J ends lost 0 bases and 6 bases respectively, with 18 bases between them. CDR1 and CDR2 (germline): SGHVS, FQNEAQ. This CDR3 contains 16 residues. The CDR3 is CASSLASTGGAGEQYF. CDR3 nucleotides: TGTGCCAGCAGCTTAGCATCCACCGGCGGGGCAGGCGAGCAGTACTTC. The full variable domain, in which reference TRBV7-8 and TRBJ2-7 provide the parts outside the CDR3, is GAGVSQSPRYKVAKRGQDVALRCDPISGHVSLFWYQQALGQGPEFLTYFQNEAQLDKSGLPSDRFFAERPEGSVSTLKIQRTQQEDSAVYLCASSLASTGGAGEQYFGPGTRLTVT.

This clone was counted many times. The chain has TRBV27 and TRBJ2-7; no clear D. V shed 2 bases and J shed 1 base, with 9 bases lying between them. Germline V lookup: CDR1 MNHEY, CDR2 SMNVEV (reference sequence). The CDR3 extends over 14 amino acids. CDR3 DNA: TGTGCCAGCAGTTTAAACCGGTTGTCCTACGAGCAGTACTTC. Protein sequence: CASSLNRLSYEQYF.

This chain links TRBV19 with TRBJ2-6, with D perhaps matching TRBD1 (6 bases). The V end lost 8 bases, the J end lost 7 bases, and 21 bases lay between the germline ends. CDR1 LNHDA and CDR2 SQIVND come from the germline V gene (reference sequence). CDR3 length equals 16 residues. The CDR3 is CASRYPGTKEANVLTF. CDR3 bases: TGTGCCAGTCGCTACCCCGGGACAAAGGAAGCCAACGTCCTGACTTTC.

This chain joins TRBV6-5 and TRBJ1-4; D remains unclear. There are 14 residues in the CDR3. Germline lookup yields CDR1 MNHEY and CDR2 SVGAGI. Trimming took 7 bases from V and 3 from J, leaving 12 bases between them. DNA for the CDR3: TGTGCCAGCACCTCGGGGTTCGCTAATGAAAAACTGTTTTTT. Encoded protein: CASTSGFANEKLFF.

This clone has a handful of counts. The chain combines TRBV19 with TRBJ1-1, with D tentatively TRBD1 (5 bases). Per the germline V gene, CDR1 is LNHDA and CDR2 is SQIVND (reference sequence). Trimming stripped 5 bases from V and 8 bases from J, with 24 bases between. The CDR3 has 16 residues. The CDR3 is CASSEGTGHSLMEAFF. CDR3 DNA sequence: TGTGCCAGTAGTGAGGGGACCGGACATTCCCTGATGGAAGCTTTCTTT.

V gene TRBV18 combines with J gene TRBJ2-1, with D perhaps TRBD2 (5 bases). V was shortened by 2 bases and J by 10 bases, with 9 bases between the two germline ends. Germline V lookup: CDR1 KGHSH, CDR2 LQKENI. The CDR3 extends over 12 amino acids. The CDR3 loop reads CASSPGREEQFF. In nucleotides, the CDR3 is TGTGCCAGCTCACCAGGTCGGGAAGAGCAGTTCTTC.